One and the same sample provided the 24 T cell receptor beta chains below, sequenced in a study of blood T cell repertoires in COVID-19. The method was immunoSEQ multiplex PCR; TCRdb's version includes in-frame clones alone and lacks a portion of them. The sample records over 40,000 clones, over 75% being singletons. The source material was peripheral blood. These receptors originate from an older man with acute or convalescent COVID-19.

The chain has TRBV5-4 and TRBJ2-5; 8 bases match TRBD1. Germline-derived CDR1 and CDR2 are SGHNT and YYREEE (reference sequence). V lost 0 bases and J lost 5; bases outside the gene matches: 3. This CDR3 has 14 amino acids. The CDR3 sequence: CASSLAGGGETQYF. In DNA, the CDR3 is TGTGCCAGCAGCTTGGCAGGGGGCGGTGAGACCCAGTACTTC. Combining the CDR3 with reference TRBV5-4 and TRBJ2-5 gives the whole variable domain ETGVTQSPTHLIKTRGQQVTLRCSSQSGHNTVSWYQQALGQGPQFIFQYYREEENGRGNFPPRFSGLQFPNYSSELNVNALELDDSALYLCASSLAGGGETQYFGPGTRLLVL.

The chain uses TRBV10-2 and TRBJ1-6; TRBD1 matches 11 bases. V lost 7 bases and J lost 8; bases outside the gene matches: 10. CDR1 is WSHSY, CDR2 SAAADI, per germline. The CDR3 spans 16 residues. The CDR3 loop reads CASNPDRGLSHSPLHF. For the CDR3, the DNA is TGCGCCAGCAACCCGGACAGGGGGCTTTCTCATTCACCCCTCCACTTT.

The chain has TRBV6-5 and TRBJ1-4; 8 bases are a match to TRBD1. After removal of 6 bases from V and 4 bases from J, the junction contained 4 bases not matched to a gene. The CDR3 is 14 amino acids. The germline V gene has CDR1 MNHEY and CDR2 SVGAGI. In nucleotides, the CDR3 is TGTGCCAGCAGCCTAACAGGGGGTAATGAAAAACTGTTTTTT. The encoded protein is CASSLTGGNEKLFF.

The chain recombines TRBV27 with TRBJ1-6; D ambiguous. V was clipped by 5 bases and J by 5 bases, with 16 bases between them. Germline CDR1 and CDR2: MNHEY and SMNVEV (reference sequence). This CDR3 comprises 16 residues. In DNA form, the CDR3 reads TGTGCCAGCAGTCCCGGGTCCCGGGGAAATAATTCACCCCTCCACTTT. Translated, it gives CASSPGSRGNNSPLHF.

J is TRBJ1-6 and V is TRBV7-9; D remains ambiguous. V was clipped by 1 base and J by 10 bases, with 11 bases between them. Germline loops: CDR1 SEHNR, CDR2 FQNEAQ (reference sequence). The CDR3 is made up of 14 amino acids. The CDR3 protein is CASSLVAGGSPLHF. The CDR3, as DNA: TGTGCCAGCAGCTTAGTCGCCGGCGGGTCACCCCTCCACTTT.

The chain joins TRBV2 to TRBJ1-1, with D tentatively TRBD1 (6 bases). CDR3 size: 15 residues. Deletions cut 5 bases from V and 5 bases from J, with 18 bases between. Germline lookup yields CDR1 SNHLY and CDR2 FYNNEI. The CDR3 DNA reads as TGTGCCAGCAGTAAAATACAGGGAGCGGATACTGAAGCTTTCTTT. It translates to CASSKIQGADTEAFF.

This chain links TRBV27 with TRBJ1-2; D is possibly TRBD1 (5 bases). The length of the CDR3 is 15 residues. The V end lost 2 bases, the J end lost 0 bases, and 10 bases lay between the germline ends. CDR1 and CDR2 (germline): MNHEY, SMNVEV (reference sequence). The CDR3 reads CASSLRGTANYGYTF. The CDR3 coding sequence is TGTGCCAGCAGTTTACGGGGGACTGCTAACTATGGCTACACCTTC.

This sequence joins TRBV18 and TRBJ1-5; D not certain. Deletions cut 3 bases from V and 5 bases from J, with 14 bases between. This CDR3 has 15 residues. CDR1 KGHSH and CDR2 LQKENI come from the germline V gene. In DNA form, the CDR3 reads TGTGCCAGCTCACCCTCCAGCGGGCCCTATCAGCCCCAGCATTTT. Protein product: CASSPSSGPYQPQHF.

The chain combines TRBV5-6 with TRBJ1-1; D uncertain. Trimming removed 2 bases at V and 4 bases at J, with 12 bases between. CDR3 size: 14 residues. Germline V gene data show CDR1 as SGHDT and CDR2 as YYEEEE. CDR3 sequence reads: CASSLFGSGTEAFF. CDR3 DNA sequence: TGTGCCAGCAGCTTATTTGGGAGTGGCACTGAAGCTTTCTTT. The variable domain in full, with the rest retrieved from reference TRBV5-6 and TRBJ1-1, is DAGVTQSPTHLIKTRGQQVTLRCSPKSGHDTVSWYQQALGQGPQFIFQYYEEEERQRGNFPDRFSGHQFPNYSSELNVNALLLGDSALYLCASSLFGSGTEAFFGQGTRLTVV.

V gene TRBV4-1 combines with J gene TRBJ1-4; D unclear. Trimming pared 3 bases from V and 0 bases from J, leaving 8 bases between. The CDR3 totals 15 residues. Germline V lookup: CDR1 MGHRA, CDR2 YSYEKL. The CDR3: CASSQTGSTNEKLFF. The CDR3 region has the DNA TGCGCCAGCAGCCAGACGGGATCAACTAATGAAAAACTGTTTTTT.

V is TRBV19 and J is TRBJ1-6; TRBD1 agrees at 7 bases. The CDR3 is 15 amino acids. Looked up from germline, CDR1 is LNHDA and CDR2 is SQIVND (reference sequence). Germline trimming cut 5 bases from V and 4 bases from J; bases unmatched to any gene: 5. CDR3 sequence (DNA): TGTGCCAGTAGTCCGAACAGGGGATATAATTCACCCCTCCACTTT. The encoded protein is CASSPNRGYNSPLHF.

The V and J genes are TRBV28 and TRBJ2-7; 9 bases agree with TRBD2. The CDR3 is made up of 16 amino acids. Germline V CDR1 and CDR2: MDHEN, SYDVKM. V lost 4 bases to trimming and J lost 4 bases; unmatched junction nucleotides: 11. The CDR3 DNA sequence: TGTGCCAGCAGTTCCCCTGGGCTAGCGGGACCTTACGAGCAGTACTTC. Translation: CASSSPGLAGPYEQYF.

This chain links TRBV4-2 with TRBJ2-7, with 10 bases matching TRBD2. The CDR3 is 16 amino acids. J lost 2 bases, V lost 0 bases, and 4 bases had no gene match. Germline CDR1 is LGHNA and CDR2 is YNFKEQ. Here the CDR3 DNA reads TGTGCCAGCAGCCAAGAATGGAGCGGGGGGGCCTACGAGCAGTACTTC. It encodes CASSQEWSGGAYEQYF.

V is TRBV9 and J is TRBJ1-3, with no clear D. This CDR3 contains 15 residues. Trimming left V 4 bases short and J 0 bases short, with 11 bases between. Per the germline V gene, CDR1 is SGDLS and CDR2 is YYNGEE. DNA for the CDR3: TGTGCCAGCAGCCCAACCCTGGCCTCTGGAAACACCATATATTTT. Translated, it gives CASSPTLASGNTIYF.

The chain joins TRBV5-1 to TRBJ2-1; 7 bases line up with TRBD1. V shed 0 bases, J shed 10 bases, and the junction held 7 bases outside the gene matches. The CDR3 consists of 14 residues. Germline V CDR1 and CDR2: SGHRS, YFSETQ. CDR3 region: CASSLEDRPLEQFF. The CDR3 DNA reads as TGCGCCAGCAGCTTGGAGGACAGGCCTCTAGAGCAGTTCTTC.

This clone was counted a single time. J is TRBJ2-7 and V is TRBV7-2; perhaps TRBD1 as D (5 bases). This CDR3 contains 14 residues. In germline, CDR1 is SGHTA, CDR2 FQGNSA. V lost 6 bases and J lost 3, with 15 bases in between. The CDR3 coding sequence is TGTGCCAGCAGTCTAGGGGTGGTTAACTACGAGCAGTACTTC. Translation: CASSLGVVNYEQYF.

V usage is TRBV6-2 or TRBV6-3 and J usage is TRBJ1-2; the match to TRBD1 covers 7 bases. The CDR3 extends over 14 amino acids. With 5 bases clipped from V and 2 bases from J, the junction kept 5 bases outside the gene matches. The germline gives CDR1 MNHEY, CDR2 SVGEGT. The chain's CDR3 is CASSTGTVNYGYTF. CDR3 DNA sequence: TGTGCCAGCAGTACGGGGACAGTAAACTATGGCTACACCTTC.

The J gene is TRBJ1-6, the V gene TRBV6-6; TRBD1 matches at 7 bases. Unmatched junction bases numbered 7, after V lost 8 bases and J lost 6 bases. This CDR3 has 14 amino acids. Germline lookup yields CDR1 MNHNY and CDR2 SVGAGI (reference sequence). CDR3 DNA sequence: TGTGCCAGCCACAGGGGCTCCCCTAATTCACCCCTCCACTTT. Translation gives CASHRGSPNSPLHF.

The V call is TRBV28, the J call TRBJ2-7, with D maybe TRBD1 (6 bases). Germline values: CDR1 MDHEN, CDR2 SYDVKM. The CDR3 is 13 residues long. Between the trimmed V and J ends, which lost 5 bases and 5 bases, there was a span of 13 bases. The chain's CDR3 is CASSRPPGDEQYF. In DNA, the CDR3 is TGTGCCAGCAGTCGACCCCCAGGGGACGAGCAGTACTTC.

The rearrangement uses TRBV6-4 and TRBJ2-5, with a possible D match to TRBD1 (6 bases). CDR3 length equals 16 residues. The V end lost 5 bases, the J end lost 0 bases, and 16 bases lay between the germline ends. Germline values: CDR1 MRHNA, CDR2 SNTAGT. Written as DNA, the CDR3 is TGTGCCAGCAGTTCTAATGGACAGTCGTACCAAGAGACCCAGTACTTC. Amino acids: CASSSNGQSYQETQYF.

The chain carries TRBV11-2 and TRBJ2-7; tentative D call: TRBD2 (7 bases). Germline V gives CDR1 SGHAT, CDR2 FQNNGV. V was trimmed by 8 bases and J by 3 bases, leaving 11 bases between them. CDR3 length equals 12 residues. CDR3 DNA sequence: TGTGCCAGCCTAGGGGGGGACTACGAGCAGTACTTC. Its translation: CASLGGDYEQYF.

The chain has TRBV12-3 or TRBV12-4 and TRBJ1-2, with TRBD1 matching over 8 bases. This CDR3 is 13 amino acids long. V was pared by 7 bases and J by 5 bases, with 6 bases of the junction left unmatched. CDR3 residues: CASTRDRTYGYTF. Written as DNA, the CDR3 is TGTGCCAGCACCCGGGACAGGACATATGGCTACACCTTC.

The rearrangement uses TRBV5-4 and TRBJ2-3, with 7 bases matching TRBD2. Germline CDR1 and CDR2: SGHNT and YYREEE (reference sequence). V lost 2 bases and J lost 1; bases outside the gene matches: 4. This CDR3 spans 15 amino acids. The CDR3 DNA follows: TGTGCCAGCAGCTTTGTTCGGGGGGGCACAGATACGCAGTATTTT. Encoded protein: CASSFVRGGTDTQYF.

The rearrangement joins TRBV2 to TRBJ2-7; no reliable D call. Germline V gene data show CDR1 as SNHLY and CDR2 as FYNNEI. The germline V and J ends were trimmed by 2 bases and 5 bases, with 7 bases remaining between them. The CDR3 is 12 residues long. For the CDR3, the DNA is TGTGCCAGCAGTGAACTATCCCACGAGCAGTACTTC. Translation: CASSELSHEQYF.